These 27 T cell receptor beta chains were sequenced from one sample in a study of a mutant IDH1 vaccine in newly diagnosed glioma. Sequencing was performed with immunoSEQ multiplex PCR; in TCRdb, only in-frame clones are kept and a portion is missing. The sample lists roughly 120,000 clones; 80% were seen once. As to time point: week 11, during vaccination. Topical imiquimod accompanied each vaccine dose, which consisted of 300 ug of mutant IDH1 20-mer peptide. Antigen specificity for these receptors is unknown. The sequencing used PBMCs, collected from a glioma patient whose treatment included an IDH1 peptide vaccine. These receptors were collected from a man between 40 and 49 years old with glioma.

V and J are TRBV7-9 and TRBJ1-1, with TRBD1 identical over 10 bases. Trimming took 5 bases from V and 0 from J; bases not matched to a gene: 6. The CDR3 has 16 amino acids. Germline CDR1 is SEHNR and CDR2 is FQNEAQ (reference sequence). CDR3 in amino acids: CASSPWGQGLNTEAFF. The CDR3 coding sequence is TGTGCCAGCAGCCCATGGGGACAGGGGTTGAACACTGAAGCTTTCTTT.

CDR3 DNA sequence: TGTGCCAGTAGTACCCAAATGAACACTGAAGCTTTCTTT. The encoded protein is CASSTQMNTEAFF. V gene TRBV19 combines with J gene TRBJ1-1, with D unclear. The V gene's germline CDR1 is LNHDA and CDR2 SQIVND (reference sequence). There are 13 residues in the CDR3. V lost 4 bases and J 0 bases, leaving 6 bases between the germline ends.

The chain recombines TRBV4-1 with TRBJ2-7, with TRBD1 matching over 7 bases. Germline V CDR1 and CDR2: MGHRA, YSYEKL. This CDR3 comprises 14 residues. V trimming: 1 base; J trimming: 3 bases; junction bases outside the gene matches: 3. CDR3 coding DNA: TGCGCCAGCAGCCAAGGGACAGGAGACTACGAGCAGTACTTC. Amino acid sequence: CASSQGTGDYEQYF.

The chain is built from TRBV28 and TRBJ2-7; TRBD1 might be the D (6 bases). The length of the CDR3 is 15 residues. V was trimmed by 4 bases and J by 5 bases, leaving 18 bases between them. Germline V gene lookup returns CDR1 MDHEN and CDR2 SYDVKM. CDR3 region: CASSSQTGPRDEQYF. The DNA for the CDR3 is TGTGCCAGCAGTTCTCAGACAGGCCCTCGGGACGAGCAGTACTTC.

Points on this clone: An end of the junction does not agree with germline; a read error may underlie this. The sample has other DNA sequences that encode this CDR3 too. The chain is built from TRBV6-5 and TRBJ1-1, with 7 bases lining up with TRBD1. The CDR3 runs 14 residues. Germline assignment: CDR1 MNHEY and CDR2 SVGAGI. The CDR3 DNA follows: TGCGCCAGCAGCATCGGGACAGTTCGCGATGAAGCTTTCTTT. It yields the protein CASSIGTVRDEAFF.

The V call is TRBV19, the J call TRBJ2-1; a possible D gene is TRBD2 (6 bases). Germline lookup yields CDR1 LNHDA and CDR2 SQIVND (reference sequence). The CDR3 is made up of 15 amino acids. V gave up 2 bases and J gave up 2 bases, with 10 bases separating them. Here the CDR3 reads CASSILALTYNEQFF. In DNA, the CDR3 is TGTGCCAGTAGTATACTAGCGCTTACCTACAATGAGCAGTTCTTC. Full variable domain (outside the CDR3, taken from reference TRBV19 and TRBJ2-1): DGGITQSPKYLFRKEGQNVTLSCEQNLNHDAMYWYRQDPGQGLRLIYYSQIVNDFQKGDIAEGYSVSREKKESFPLTVTSAQKNPTAFYLCASSILALTYNEQFFGPGTRLTVL.

This clone has only one observation. Other DNA sequences from this sample encode an identical CDR3 as well. This chain joins TRBV5-4 and TRBJ1-1; 7 bases match TRBD1. Germline-derived CDR1 and CDR2 are SGHNT and YYREEE (reference sequence). CDR3 length: 14 residues. V was clipped by 0 bases and J by 5 bases; unmatched bases: 4. CDR3 in amino acids: CASSLGQGRTEAFF. CDR3 DNA sequence: TGTGCCAGCAGCTTGGGACAGGGAAGGACTGAAGCTTTCTTT.

The chain couples TRBV28 to TRBJ2-4, with D unclear. This CDR3 contains 16 residues. Germline V gene sequence: CDR1 MDHEN, CDR2 SYDVKM. V was pared by 5 bases and J by 1 base, with 15 bases between. This CDR3 is CASSAEVLVAKNIQYF. For the CDR3, the DNA is TGTGCCAGCAGTGCCGAGGTGCTAGTCGCCAAAAACATTCAGTACTTC. The full variable domain, completed using reference TRBV28 and TRBJ2-4, is DVKVTQSSRYLVKRTGEKVFLECVQDMDHENMFWYRQDPGLGLRLIYFSYDVKMKEKGDIPEGYSVSREKKERFSLILESASTNQTSMYLCASSAEVLVAKNIQYFGAGTRLSVL.

The chain combines TRBV7-6 with TRBJ2-7, with 10 bases fitting TRBD1. Trimming removed 4 bases from V and 3 bases from J; junction bases left unmatched: 3. CDR3 length equals 14 residues. The germline V gene has CDR1 SGHVS and CDR2 FNYEAQ. CDR3 bases: TGTGCCAGCAGCTCGGGACAGGGGATCTACGAGCAGTACTTC. Protein product: CASSSGQGIYEQYF.

The V call is TRBV5-1, the J call TRBJ1-1; D is ambiguous. Germline V gives CDR1 SGHRS, CDR2 YFSETQ. The V and J ends lost 1 base and 1 base respectively, with 2 bases between them. The CDR3 has 12 amino acids. In DNA form, the CDR3 reads TGCGCCAGCAGCTTGACGAACACTGAAGCTTTCTTT. The encoded protein is CASSLTNTEAFF.

V and J are TRBV7-9 and TRBJ2-7, with D unresolved. Trimming took off 5 bases at V and 2 bases at J, with 7 bases between the two ends. The CDR3 sequence is 12 residues long. Germline V lookup: CDR1 SEHNR, CDR2 FQNEAQ (reference sequence). CDR3 in amino acids: CASSLRTYEQYF. CDR3 bases: TGTGCCAGCAGCCTCCGGACCTACGAGCAGTACTTC.

This clone has only a few counts. The J gene is TRBJ2-7, the V gene TRBV7-9; TRBD2 aligns across 7 bases. V was clipped by 5 bases and J by 3 bases; unmatched bases: 7. CDR3 length: 14 residues. Germline CDR1 reads SEHNR; CDR2 reads FQNEAQ (reference sequence). The CDR3 coding sequence is TGTGCCAGCAGCCATCCGGGACTACTCTACGAGCAGTACTTC. It codes for CASSHPGLLYEQYF.

The chain combines TRBV7-2 with TRBJ1-2, with 7 bases aligning to TRBD1. Germline loops: CDR1 SGHTA, CDR2 FQGNSA. There are 14 residues in the CDR3. Losses at the gene ends were 4 bases for V and 0 bases for J; bases not matched to a gene: 2. In DNA form, the CDR3 reads TGTGCCAGCAGCTCCGACAGGGCTAACTATGGCTACACCTTC. Its translation: CASSSDRANYGYTF. The full variable domain, completed using reference TRBV7-2 and TRBJ1-2, is GAGVSQSPSNKVTEKGKDVELRCDPISGHTALYWYRQSLGQGLEFLIYFQGNSAPDKSGLPSDRFSAERTGGSVSTLTIQRTQQEDSAVYLCASSSDRANYGYTFGSGTRLTVV.

The J gene is TRBJ2-1, the V gene TRBV4-2; 10 bases are a match to TRBD2. The CDR3 extends over 15 amino acids. V lost 4 bases, J lost 5 bases, and 5 bases stayed unmatched. Per the germline V gene, CDR1 is LGHNA and CDR2 is YNFKEQ. CDR3 sequence: CASSPALAGDNEQFF. The CDR3 DNA sequence: TGTGCCAGCAGCCCCGCCCTAGCGGGGGACAATGAGCAGTTCTTC.

The chain carries TRBV7-2 and TRBJ2-2; no clear D gene. Trimming left V 0 bases short and J 7 bases short, with 9 bases between. The CDR3 runs 14 residues. Germline V lookup: CDR1 SGHTA, CDR2 FQGNSA. The CDR3 reads CASSLAPLGGELFF. CDR3 sequence (DNA): TGTGCCAGCAGCTTAGCACCTTTGGGCGGGGAGCTGTTTTTT.

The V gene is TRBV18, the J gene TRBJ2-6; 9 bases agree with TRBD1. J was trimmed by 4 bases and V by 5 bases; bases with no gene match: 6. The CDR3 totals 16 residues. Germline CDR1 and CDR2: KGHSH and LQKENI. The CDR3 spells CASSSAGTGGANVLTF. CDR3 in DNA: TGTGCCAGCTCATCAGCCGGGACAGGGGGGGCCAACGTCCTGACTTTC.

The chain carries TRBV28 and TRBJ2-6, with D perhaps TRBD1 (6 bases). Per germline, CDR1 MDHEN and CDR2 SYDVKM. CDR3 length equals 19 residues. V lost 4 bases, J lost 6 bases, and 25 bases lay in between. CDR3 bases: TGTGCCAGCAGTTCCCTCAGGACAGCTACCGCGAATGAGGCCAACGTCCTGACTTTC. Translation gives CASSSLRTATANEANVLTF.

This clone was seen only once. The chain employs TRBV11-2 and TRBJ2-7, with 9 bases lining up with TRBD1. The CDR3 loop spans 14 amino acids. Trimming took 1 base from V and 7 from J; bases not matched to a gene: 5. Germline CDR1 SGHAT, CDR2 FQNNGV. This CDR3 reads CASSLGGQGIEQYF. In nucleotides, the CDR3 is TGTGCCAGCAGCTTAGGGGGACAGGGTATTGAGCAGTACTTC.

The CDR3 nucleotides are TGTGCCAGCAGTGAAGCGCTTCAGGTGACAGCGCTCTATGGCTACACCTTC. Translated: CASSEALQVTALYGYTF. This chain connects TRBV2 to TRBJ1-2; D may be TRBD1 (5 bases). Trimming removed 0 bases from V and 4 bases from J, with 18 bases in between. The CDR3 extends over 17 amino acids. Per the germline V gene, CDR1 is SNHLY and CDR2 is FYNNEI.

V and J are TRBV2 and TRBJ1-5; D is uncertain. The CDR3 extends over 15 amino acids. Germline V gives CDR1 SNHLY, CDR2 FYNNEI. Trimming cost V 3 bases and J 7 bases, with 16 bases left between them. CDR3 coding DNA: TGTGCCAGCAGTGAGGCCGGCGGTGTGGGACAGCCCCAGCATTTT. Its translation is CASSEAGGVGQPQHF.

The V and J genes are TRBV23-1 and TRBJ1-2; 9 bases are a match to TRBD1. TRBV23-1 is treated as an ORF (open reading frame) with a function not yet certain. This CDR3 is 17 amino acids long. V dropped 0 bases and J dropped 4; count of bases not matched to a gene: 9. The CDR3 nucleotides are TGCGCCAGCAGTCAATCGATCTGTGGACAGGGGTGCTATGGCTACACCTTC. It is translated as CASSQSICGQGCYGYTF.

This chain joins TRBV9 and TRBJ2-3; 12 positions agree with TRBD2. The CDR3 loop spans 16 amino acids. The V gene's germline CDR1 is SGDLS and CDR2 YYNGEE. Trimming cost V 2 bases and J 2 bases; bases outside gene matches: 3. CDR3 nucleotide sequence: TGTGCCAGCAGCGTTCGGACTAGCGGGACCACAGATACGCAGTATTTT. Amino acids: CASSVRTSGTTDTQYF.

This clone was seen once. The V gene is TRBV30, the J gene TRBJ1-5; 12 nucleotides match TRBD1. Per germline, CDR1 GTSNPN and CDR2 SVGIG (reference sequence). This CDR3 region has 17 residues. The ends lost 1 base at V and 4 bases at J; junction bases unmatched: 8. The CDR3 bases are TGTGCCTGGAGTGGGGACAGGGGGCGCTTAGGGAATCAGCCCCAGCATTTT. Protein: CAWSGDRGRLGNQPQHF.

In this sample, this clone turned up a few times. This chain uses TRBV5-1 with TRBJ1-1; D remains ambiguous. The CDR3 has 12 amino acids. Germline CDR1 SGHRS, CDR2 YFSETQ. Trimming left V 0 bases short and J 10 bases short, with 10 bases between. CDR3 DNA: TGCGCCAGCAGCTTGGTAGGGTCGGGAGCTTTCTTT. It yields the protein CASSLVGSGAFF.

The rearrangement links TRBV29-1 to TRBJ1-2, with 11 bases that match TRBD1. V trimming: 4 bases; J trimming: 8 bases; junction bases outside the gene matches: 12. Germline CDR1 SQVTM, CDR2 ANQGSEA. The CDR3 has 15 amino acids. The CDR3 sequence is CSVAILGQGAGGYTF. The CDR3 region has the DNA TGCAGCGTTGCAATTTTAGGACAGGGGGCGGGAGGCTACACCTTC.

The CDR3 sequence is CSVAGAAYEQYF. CDR3 nucleotide sequence: TGCAGCGTTGCGGGAGCCGCCTACGAGCAGTACTTC. V and J are TRBV29-1 and TRBJ2-7, with D possibly TRBD2 on 6 matching bases. The CDR3 contains 12 residues. CDR1 and CDR2 from the germline V gene are SQVTM and ANQGSEA. V lost 4 bases and J 2 bases, leaving 9 bases between the germline ends.

This clone appeared once. V usage is TRBV6-5 and J usage is TRBJ2-7; 8 bases agree with TRBD1. The germline gives CDR1 MNHEY, CDR2 SVGAGI. After removal of 4 bases from V and 4 bases from J, the junction contained 3 bases not matched to a gene. The CDR3 contains 13 residues. As DNA, the CDR3 is TGTGCCAGCAGTTTTCGACAGGGGTACGAGCAGTACTTC. It encodes CASSFRQGYEQYF.